Listed here are 24 T cell receptor beta chains from one sample, sequenced in a study of vaccination and CD4 T cells after COVID-19. Noted treatment: roughly 11-day PBMC culture with coronavirus spike peptide pools or control peptides (ViraFEST assay). Oncomine TCR Beta short-read sequencing was applied to DNA from cultured CD4+ T cells. TCRdb redid the calling of the PCR reads with MiXCR, one entry per CDR3 protein. The sample includes roughly 20,000 distinct CDR3 sequences, 53% of them seen just once. Antigens of these TCRs are unknown. Sample: CD4+ T cells from blood, cultured in vitro, taken before SARS-CoV-2 vaccination. The receptors here all came from a human donor who had recovered from COVID-19.

This rearrangement joins TRBV2 to TRBJ1-5; the match to TRBD1 covers 7 bases. The CDR3 consists of 16 residues. Germline values: CDR1 SNHLY, CDR2 FYNNEI. V was clipped by 5 bases and J by 0 bases; unmatched bases: 7. CDR3: CASSRQGGRSNQPQHF. CDR3 in DNA: TGTGCCAGCAGTAGACAGGGTGGTCGTAGCAATCAGCCCCAGCATTTT.

The chain uses TRBV7-2 and TRBJ2-7; 10 bases match TRBD1. With 1 base clipped from V and 7 bases from J, the junction kept 7 bases outside the gene matches. This CDR3 has 15 residues. Looked up from germline, CDR1 is SGHTA and CDR2 is FQGNSA. The CDR3 loop is CASSLGGQGFEEQYF. The CDR3 DNA reads as TGTGCCAGCAGCTTAGGGGGACAGGGGTTTGAAGAGCAGTACTTC.

J is TRBJ1-2 and V is TRBV20-1; 9 bases map to TRBD1. The CDR3 has 13 residues. Trimming at V came to 3 bases and at J to 6 bases, leaving 5 bases not matched to a gene. CDR1 is DFQATT and CDR2 is SNEGSKA in the germline V gene (reference sequence). The CDR3 DNA reads TGCAGTGCTAGGACAGGGGGGTTTCATGGCTACACCTTC. It encodes CSARTGGFHGYTF.

J is TRBJ2-7 and V is TRBV19, with 10 bases matching TRBD2. With 5 bases clipped from V and 5 bases from J, the junction kept 9 bases outside the gene matches. CDR1 LNHDA and CDR2 SQIVND come from the germline V gene (reference sequence). The CDR3 is 15 residues long. CDR3 in DNA: TGTGCCAGTAGTCCCTCTAGCGGGAGCTTAAACGAGCAGTACTTC. Protein product: CASSPSSGSLNEQYF. Full variable domain (rest looked up from reference TRBV19 and TRBJ2-7): DGGITQSPKYLFRKEGQNVTLSCEQNLNHDAMYWYRQDPGQGLRLIYYSQIVNDFQKGDIAEGYSVSREKKESFPLTVTSAQKNPTAFYLCASSPSSGSLNEQYFGPGTRLTVT.

V is TRBV4-1 and J is TRBJ2-3; TRBD2 matches 9 bases. CDR3 length: 14 residues. Trimming at V came to 1 base and at J to 6 bases, leaving 2 bases not matched to a gene. Germline V gene sequence: CDR1 MGHRA, CDR2 YSYEKL. As DNA, the CDR3 is TGCGCCAGCAGCCAAGTCGGACTAGCGGATACGCAGTATTTT. It yields the protein CASSQVGLADTQYF.

The V and J genes are TRBV7-9 and TRBJ2-7, with D unclear. CDR1 SEHNR and CDR2 FQNEAQ come from the germline V gene (reference sequence). V shed 2 bases and J shed 0 bases, with 8 bases lying between them. The CDR3 is made up of 14 amino acids. The CDR3 region has the DNA TGTGCCAGCAGCTTACCGGCAGGCTCCTACGAGCAGTACTTC. It specifies CASSLPAGSYEQYF.

This clonotype was counted a few times. V usage is TRBV6-1 and J usage is TRBJ1-2; TRBD1 aligns across 10 bases. With V trimmed by 7 bases and J by 4 bases, 9 bases remained unmatched. The CDR3 is 15 amino acids. In germline, CDR1 is MNHNS, CDR2 SASEGT. CDR3 amino acids: CASNAGQGVGYGYTF. The CDR3 DNA reads as TGTGCCAGCAACGCCGGACAGGGGGTTGGCTATGGCTACACCTTC.

This clonotype has more than one count but fewer than ten. This chain links TRBV27 with TRBJ1-5; D perhaps matches TRBD1 (6 bases). CDR1 is MNHEY, CDR2 SMNVEV, per germline (reference sequence). This CDR3 contains 16 residues. V lost 5 bases, J lost 0 bases, and 14 bases lay in between. CDR3 DNA: TGTGCCAGCAGTCAATGGACAGCCGATAGCAATCAGCCCCAGCATTTT. It codes for CASSQWTADSNQPQHF.

This sequence joins TRBV27 and TRBJ1-1; unclear D gene. The CDR3 is 13 residues long. Per germline, CDR1 MNHEY and CDR2 SMNVEV (reference sequence). V was cut by 5 bases and J by 5 bases, with 12 bases left in between. The CDR3 is CASSPLSGTEAFF. The CDR3, as DNA: TGTGCCAGCAGTCCCCTTTCGGGGACTGAAGCTTTCTTT.

The chain carries TRBV6-2 or TRBV6-3 and TRBJ2-1, with 7 bases lining up with TRBD2. This CDR3 has 17 amino acids. V was clipped by 1 base and J by 8 bases; unmatched bases: 14. Germline values: CDR1 MNHEY, CDR2 SVGEGT. In DNA form, the CDR3 reads TGTGCCAGCAGTTACTTACTTGGAGCAGCGGGAAGGTATGAGCAGTTCTTC. Its protein is CASSYLLGAAGRYEQFF.

The chain recombines TRBV7-2 with TRBJ1-5, with 9 nucleotides matching TRBD1. The CDR3 is 15 residues long. Germline V gene sequence: CDR1 SGHTA, CDR2 FQGNSA. V was clipped by 6 bases and J by 1 base; unmatched bases: 4. The DNA for the CDR3 is TGTGCCAGCAGTTCGGGACAGGGCAGCAATCAGCCCCAGCATTTT. This gives the protein CASSSGQGSNQPQHF.

The rearrangement links TRBV28 to TRBJ1-2, with D tentatively TRBD1 (5 bases). Between the trimmed V and J ends, which lost 5 bases and 8 bases, there was a span of 18 bases. The CDR3 totals 14 residues. The germline V gene has CDR1 MDHEN and CDR2 SYDVKM. CDR3 bases: TGTGCCAGCAGTCCGCCCCAGGGTGTAAGCGGCTACACCTTC. It encodes CASSPPQGVSGYTF.

This clonotype was seen only a few times. The chain couples TRBV7-2 to TRBJ1-2; TRBD1 is a possible D gene (5 bases). V gave up 2 bases and J gave up 8 bases, with 15 bases separating them. The CDR3 is made up of 14 amino acids. Germline V gives CDR1 SGHTA, CDR2 FQGNSA. The CDR3 DNA follows: TGTGCCAGCAGCTTATATATTGCAGGGCAGGGCTACACCTTC. It translates to CASSLYIAGQGYTF.

This clonotype was observed a few times. The V gene is TRBV27, the J gene TRBJ1-5, with 9 bases lining up with TRBD1. CDR3 length: 16 amino acids. Germline assignment: CDR1 MNHEY and CDR2 SMNVEV (reference sequence). V lost 6 bases and J lost 3; bases outside the gene matches: 9. CDR3 in amino acids: CASRDTGTGNNQPQHF. In DNA, the CDR3 is TGTGCCAGCAGGGACACTGGGACAGGGAACAATCAGCCCCAGCATTTT.

This sequence joins TRBV6-1 and TRBJ1-6, with TRBD1 as a possible D gene (5 bases). Trimming shortened V by 6 bases and J by 12 bases, and 15 bases separated the two germline ends. Germline CDR1 and CDR2: MNHNS and SASEGT. The CDR3 runs 13 residues. CDR3 protein: CASRGLQAIPLHF. CDR3 sequence (DNA): TGTGCCAGCAGGGGACTCCAAGCTATACCCCTCCACTTT.

This clonotype has just a few counts. The chain employs TRBV7-2 and TRBJ2-7; D is unresolved. Trimming stripped 1 base from V and 5 bases from J, with 15 bases between. The length of the CDR3 is 15 residues. Germline CDR1 reads SGHTA; CDR2 reads FQGNSA. CDR3 nucleotide sequence: TGTGCCAGCAGCTTAGGAGGCCCCTGGAGCGACGAGCAGTACTTC. This encodes CASSLGGPWSDEQYF.

This clonotype is labeled medium-sized. The chain carries TRBV20-1 and TRBJ2-5; 9 nucleotides line up with TRBD2. V was pared by 3 bases and J by 4 bases, with 9 bases of the junction left unmatched. CDR3 length: 15 residues. The germline CDR1 and CDR2 sequences are DFQATT and SNEGSKA (reference sequence). CDR3 sequence reads: CSASWLAGKAETQYF. DNA of the CDR3: TGCAGTGCTAGTTGGCTAGCGGGGAAAGCAGAGACCCAGTACTTC.

This chain uses TRBV2 with TRBJ1-2, with 7 positions matching TRBD1. The CDR3 covers 13 residues. CDR1 SNHLY and CDR2 FYNNEI come from the germline V gene. The V gene end was trimmed by 6 bases and the J gene end by 5 bases; junction bases not matched to a gene: 6. Here the CDR3 DNA reads TGTGCCAGCAGGAGGGGGGACAGATATGGCTACACCTTC. It encodes CASRRGDRYGYTF.

This chain links TRBV7-6 with TRBJ2-5; no reliable D call. V lost 3 bases, J lost 2 bases, and 7 bases lay in between. The CDR3 contains 13 residues. Germline V lookup: CDR1 SGHVS, CDR2 FNYEAQ. The CDR3 loop reads CASSLRIQETQYF. The DNA for the CDR3 is TGTGCCAGCAGCTTGAGGATACAAGAGACCCAGTACTTC.

The chain employs TRBV7-8 and TRBJ2-6; possibly TRBD2 for D (5 bases). V dropped 1 base and J dropped 1 base, with 5 bases sitting between them. The CDR3 totals 15 residues. Germline V lookup: CDR1 SGHVS, CDR2 FQNEAQ. CDR3 residues: CASSLGGSGANVLTF. CDR3 in DNA: TGTGCCAGCAGCTTAGGAGGGTCTGGGGCCAACGTCCTGACTTTC.

This chain links TRBV7-3 with TRBJ2-3; 7 nucleotides line up with TRBD2. The germline gives CDR1 SGHTA, CDR2 FQGTGA. With 5 bases clipped from V and 6 bases from J, the junction kept 8 bases outside the gene matches. CDR3 length equals 14 residues. The CDR3 nucleotides read TGTGCCAGCAGCCCCCAGTCCGGGGGGGATACGCAGTATTTT. Translation: CASSPQSGGDTQYF.

The table lists this clonotype with a few counts. The V and J genes are TRBV2 and TRBJ2-5; the match to TRBD2 covers 11 bases. Germline V gives CDR1 SNHLY, CDR2 FYNNEI. The CDR3 spans 15 residues. The ends lost 3 bases at V and 5 bases at J; junction bases unmatched: 5. CDR3 sequence reads: CASSEISGGAETQYF. The CDR3 DNA reads as TGTGCCAGCAGTGAGATTAGCGGGGGGGCGGAGACCCAGTACTTC. The whole variable domain, remainder taken from reference TRBV2 and TRBJ2-5, is EPEVTQTPSHQVTQMGQEVILRCVPISNHLYFYWYRQILGQKVEFLVSFYNNEISEKSEIFDDQFSVERPDGSNFTLKIRSTKLEDSAMYFCASSEISGGAETQYFGPGTRLLVL.

The genes are TRBV11-3 and TRBJ2-5, with no clear D. From germline, CDR1 is SGHNT and CDR2 YENEEA. V lost 3 bases and J lost 1, with 3 bases in between. The CDR3 sequence is 12 residues long. This CDR3 reads CASSLTQETQYF. CDR3 bases: TGTGCCAGCAGCTTGACCCAAGAGACCCAGTACTTC.

This clonotype was counted a few times. This chain uses TRBV20-1 with TRBJ1-2, with D unclear. V lost 4 bases to trimming and J lost 8 bases, with 14 bases between them. The V gene's germline CDR1 is DFQATT and CDR2 SNEGSKA (reference sequence). The CDR3 sequence is 12 residues long. The CDR3 sequence: CSAIGSHGGYTF. The CDR3 bases are TGCAGTGCTATTGGTTCTCATGGAGGCTACACCTTC.